This T cell receptor (beta chain) came from a study of lymphopenia after photon versus proton radiotherapy. The study's findings and limits: Relative stability marked proton patients; photon patients lost diversity and naive cells. Larger post-nadir TCR diversity loss correlated inversely with survival in deceased patients. After the lymphocyte nadir, photon-treated repertoires showed oligoclonal expansion, especially of CD8+ Temra cells. Only patients who died were analyzed for survival; proton advantage is unproven.

Using immunoSEQ multiplex PCR, the repertoire was profiled, and TCRdb retains in-frame clones only, with some absent. The repertoire holds 160,000 or so clones, with approximately 86% as singletons. The CDR3 runs to 14 residues. Trimming pared 0 bases from V and 5 bases from J, leaving 10 bases between. Germline V CDR1 and CDR2: KGHSH, LQKENI. Remarks on this clone: The antigen is unknown.

The chain has TRBV18 and TRBJ1-2, with D possibly being TRBD1 (5 bases). This TCR was recovered from a man in his fifties with gastric cancer. The input for sequencing was peripheral blood, taken from a patient treated with photon-based radiotherapy. The chain's CDR3 is CASSPPQPGYGYTF. The CDR3 bases are TGTGCCAGCTCACCACCCCAGCCAGGGTATGGCTACACCTTC.